This entry lists 32 T cell receptor beta chains sequenced from one sample in a study of T-cell reconstitution after alpha-beta-depleted transplantation in children (dated by TCRdb to the mid-2010s). Libraries were built with PCR. Instrument on record: Illumina HiSeq 2500. TCR libraries were prepared with molecular barcoding, using unique molecular identifiers to normalize TCRbeta repertoire quantification. The public sequencing data were trimmed at Q25 with fastp and processed into clonotypes with MiXCR by TCRdb, which kept only in-frame beta chains. CDR3 protein duplicates are merged, each entry listing the most common genes and DNA. The sample data list around 500,000 distinct CDR3 sequences, and roughly 23% of these were observed just once. In total, the top ten clones hold around 14% of the sample. The label giving this sample's treatment or condition can be read as: allogeneic hematopoietic cell transplantation with graft depleted of TCRalphabeta T cells and CD19 B cells.

The sample in question was PBMCs, mostly from graft donor cells, obtained 360 days after TCRalphabeta/CD19-depleted stem cell transplant. The origin of the receptors is a boy younger than two who had a stem cell transplant for acute myeloid leukemia, so the T cells may come from the graft donor.

Written as DNA, the CDR3 is TGTGCCAGCAGCTTAAATAGCGGGGGATACGAGCAGTACTTC. Translated: CASSLNSGGYEQYF. The chain links TRBV7-3 to TRBJ2-7, with TRBD2 identical over 9 bases. Germline trimming cut 1 base from V and 4 bases from J; bases unmatched to any gene: 2. CDR1 and CDR2 from the germline V gene are SGHTA and FQGTGA. The CDR3 spans 14 residues.

The V gene is TRBV9, the J gene TRBJ2-3, with TRBD2 matching over 11 bases. In germline, CDR1 is SGDLS, CDR2 YYNGEE. This CDR3 has 16 residues. Germline trimming cut 2 bases from V and 5 bases from J; bases unmatched to any gene: 7. The CDR3 here is CASSVGTSGVGDTQYF. The CDR3 coding sequence is TGTGCCAGCAGCGTGGGGACTAGCGGCGTCGGAGATACGCAGTATTTT. The full variable domain, in which reference TRBV9 and TRBJ2-3 provide the parts outside the CDR3, is DSGVTQTPKHLITATGQRVTLRCSPRSGDLSVYWYQQSLDQGLQFLIQYYNGEERAKGNILERFSAQQFPDLHSELNLSSLELGDSALYFCASSVGTSGVGDTQYFGPGTRLTVL.

In its sample, this clonotype was seen many times. V is TRBV7-2 and J is TRBJ1-1; 7 bases agree with TRBD1. From germline, CDR1 is SGHTA and CDR2 FQGNSA. This CDR3 has 15 residues. Losses at the gene ends were 4 bases for V and 0 bases for J; bases not matched to a gene: 5. The CDR3 loop reads CASSSRDSMNTEAFF. CDR3 coding DNA: TGTGCCAGCAGCTCCCGGGACAGCATGAACACTGAAGCTTTCTTT.

The V and J genes are TRBV20-1 and TRBJ1-6; 7 nucleotides agree with TRBD1. The germline V gene has CDR1 DFQATT and CDR2 SNEGSKA (reference sequence). V was clipped by 6 bases and J by 9 bases; unmatched bases: 8. The CDR3 length is 13 residues. CDR3 DNA: TGCAGTGCCCGTGGGACAGAACGTTCACCCCTCCACTTT. This translates into CSARGTERSPLHF.

The gene calls are TRBV6-2 or TRBV6-3 and TRBJ2-7; D is unclear. The CDR3 sequence is 14 residues long. The V gene lost 3 bases and the J gene lost 2 bases, with 11 bases spanning the gap. Germline V gene lookup returns CDR1 MNHEY and CDR2 SVGEGT. The CDR3 loop is CASSYRSATYEQYV. The CDR3 DNA reads as TGTGCCAGCAGTTATCGGTCAGCCACCTACGAGCAGTACGTC.

The chain combines TRBV27 with TRBJ2-3; TRBD1 aligns across 8 bases. CDR1 is MNHEY and CDR2 is SMNVEV in the germline V gene (reference sequence). The J segment lost 2 bases and the V segment lost 5 bases, leaving 6 bases of the junction unmatched. This CDR3 region has 15 residues. The CDR3 here is CASSARQGLTDTQYF. CDR3 nucleotides: TGTGCCAGCAGTGCAAGACAGGGGCTCACAGATACGCAGTATTTT.

The chain links TRBV11-2 to TRBJ2-1; D remains ambiguous. From germline, CDR1 is SGHAT and CDR2 FQNNGV. The CDR3 runs 13 residues. Trimming pared 8 bases from V and 4 bases from J, leaving 12 bases between. CDR3 DNA: TGTGCCAGCCAGCAGTCTGGGTACAATGAGCAGTTCTTC. This sequence encodes CASQQSGYNEQFF.

This clonotype was recorded many times. V gene TRBV4-1 combines with J gene TRBJ2-1; D is ambiguous. With 1 base removed from V and 6 bases from J, the gap between germline ends came to 10 bases. CDR3 length: 14 amino acids. In germline, CDR1 is MGHRA, CDR2 YSYEKL. The CDR3: CASSQGPVGNEQFF. In DNA, the CDR3 is TGCGCCAGCAGCCAAGGCCCGGTCGGCAATGAGCAGTTCTTC.

This clonotype was seen repeatedly, ten times or more. The chain links TRBV15 to TRBJ2-5; D is unclear. Germline values: CDR1 LNHNV, CDR2 YYDKDF (reference sequence). The CDR3 length is 14 residues. Trimming shortened V by 3 bases and J by 4 bases, and 12 bases separated the two germline ends. DNA for the CDR3: TGTGCCACCAGCAGCGGAAGGGCACGAGAGACCCAGTACTTC. Encoded protein: CATSSGRARETQYF.

This clonotype was detected only a few times. J is TRBJ2-5 and V is TRBV20-1; 7 nucleotides line up with TRBD1. The trim removed 6 bases at V and 5 bases at J, leaving 9 bases unmatched. Germline assignment: CDR1 DFQATT and CDR2 SNEGSKA (reference sequence). The CDR3 spans 13 residues. The CDR3 region has the DNA TGCAGTGCCCTGTCTCAACAGGGGGAGACCCAGTACTTC. Its translation: CSALSQQGETQYF.

This clonotype has at least ten counts. The rearrangement joins TRBV24-1 to TRBJ2-5; 7 nucleotides agree with TRBD2. Trimming took 9 bases from V and 3 from J; bases not matched to a gene: 6. The germline V gene has CDR1 KGHDR and CDR2 SFDVKD. The CDR3 has 13 residues. For the CDR3, the DNA is TGTGCCACCGCTCTGGGAGGGGAAGAGACCCAGTACTTC. Translation: CATALGGEETQYF.

This clonotype was seen just once. The chain couples TRBV20-1 to TRBJ2-7; D may match TRBD1 or TRBD2 (6 bases each). CDR1 DFQATT and CDR2 SNEGSKA come from the germline V gene (reference sequence). Trimming removed 5 bases at V and 0 bases at J, with 11 bases between. CDR3 length: 13 amino acids. CDR3 sequence (DNA): TGCAGTGCTGTCCGGGGGCCCTCCTACGAGCAGTACGTC. Protein: CSAVRGPSYEQYV.

The chain uses TRBV25-1 and TRBJ2-1, with D perhaps TRBD1 (5 bases). Looked up from germline, CDR1 is MGHDK and CDR2 is SYGVNS. This CDR3 is built from 16 residues. V was clipped by 3 bases and J by 0 bases, with 12 bases between them. The CDR3 region is CASSEWGGISYNEQFF. CDR3 DNA sequence: TGTGCCAGCAGTGAGTGGGGCGGAATCTCCTACAATGAGCAGTTCTTC.

This clonotype has at least ten counts. The chain couples TRBV28 to TRBJ1-5, with TRBD1 matching over 8 bases. Germline V gives CDR1 MDHEN, CDR2 SYDVKM. CDR3 length: 17 residues. J lost 1 base, V lost 5 bases, and 10 bases had no gene match. The CDR3 coding sequence is TGTGCCAGCAGTGCCCGACAGGGGACGCCAAGCAATCAGCCCCAGCATTTT. It specifies CASSARQGTPSNQPQHF. Combining the CDR3 with reference TRBV28 and TRBJ1-5 gives the whole variable domain DVKVTQSSRYLVKRTGEKVFLECVQDMDHENMFWYRQDPGLGLRLIYFSYDVKMKEKGDIPEGYSVSREKKERFSLILESASTNQTSMYLCASSARQGTPSNQPQHFGDGTRLSIL.

Only a few counts were recorded for this clonotype. Germline is not matched at one junction end, which may reflect a read error. The rearrangement uses TRBV20-1 and TRBJ2-1; D is perhaps TRBD2 (5 bases). CDR3 length equals 17 residues. The germline gives CDR1 DFQATT, CDR2 SNEGSKA (reference sequence). CDR3 bases: TGCTGTGCTAGAGCTCTGACCCCCGGCGGGCCCCTCAATGAGCAGTTCTTC. Translating gives CCARALTPGGPLNEQFF.

This clonotype was seen at least ten times. This chain connects TRBV7-9 to TRBJ2-5, with 9 nucleotides matching TRBD1. Looked up from germline, CDR1 is SEHNR and CDR2 is FQNEAQ (reference sequence). The CDR3 contains 16 residues. The J segment lost 2 bases and the V segment lost 1 base, leaving 5 bases of the junction unmatched. CDR3: CASSLDGTGFQETQYF. CDR3 nucleotide sequence: TGTGCCAGCAGCTTAGACGGGACAGGGTTTCAAGAGACCCAGTACTTC. The whole variable domain, remainder taken from reference TRBV7-9 and TRBJ2-5, is DTGVSQNPRHKITKRGQNVTFRCDPISEHNRLYWYRQTLGQGPEFLTYFQNEAQLEKSRLLSDRFSAERPKGSFSTLEIQRTEQGDSAMYLCASSLDGTGFQETQYFGPGTRLLVL.

This chain joins TRBV27 and TRBJ2-7; a possible D gene is TRBD1 (6 bases). CDR1 is MNHEY, CDR2 SMNVEV, per germline (reference sequence). The V gene lost 5 bases and the J gene lost 3 bases, with 17 bases spanning the gap. CDR3 size: 15 residues. The CDR3 DNA follows: TGTGCCAGCAGTAAGTCACAGGGATACGACTACGAGCAGTACGTC. This gives the protein CASSKSQGYDYEQYV.

This clonotype was observed a few times. The chain couples TRBV29-1 to TRBJ2-3; the match to TRBD1 covers 7 bases. V gave up 7 bases and J gave up 3 bases; unmatched junction bases: 7. This CDR3 comprises 13 residues. Germline V gives CDR1 SQVTM, CDR2 ANQGSEA. CDR3 loop: CSDWDRLTDTQYF. CDR3 nucleotides: TGCAGCGATTGGGACAGACTTACAGATACGCAGTATTTT.

This chain uses TRBV24-1 with TRBJ2-5; no firm D call. The V gene lost 4 bases and the J gene lost 2 bases, with 13 bases spanning the gap. The germline V gene has CDR1 KGHDR and CDR2 SFDVKD. The CDR3 sequence is 15 residues long. CDR3 loop: CATSELPGGQETQYF. As DNA, the CDR3 is TGTGCCACCAGTGAGTTACCAGGTGGGCAAGAGACCCAGTACTTC.

This clonotype was counted many times. The chain couples TRBV12-3 or TRBV12-4 to TRBJ2-4; D might be TRBD1 or TRBD2, each matching 5 bases. V was trimmed by 3 bases and J by 9 bases, leaving 9 bases between them. This CDR3 has 12 amino acids. For the CDR3, the DNA is TGTGCCAGCAGTTTGGGACCTACCATTCAGTACTTC. Its protein product is CASSLGPTIQYF.

This clonotype was recorded many times. The J gene is TRBJ2-5, the V gene TRBV20-1; D unresolved. This CDR3 comprises 12 residues. Trimming pared 7 bases from V and 0 bases from J, leaving 9 bases between. Germline-derived CDR1 and CDR2 are DFQATT and SNEGSKA (reference sequence). DNA for the CDR3: TGCAGTGTTCGCCGAAACCAAGAGACCCAGTACTTC. Its translation is CSVRRNQETQYF.

This clonotype was detected ten times or more. The chain couples TRBV20-1 to TRBJ2-3; possible D gene TRBD2, 6 bases. Germline CDR1 is DFQATT and CDR2 is SNEGSKA (reference sequence). V was pared by 8 bases and J by 2 bases, with 17 bases between. The CDR3 loop spans 14 amino acids. As DNA, the CDR3 is TGCAGTTTCGGGCGGGGCGAATACACAGATACGCAGTATTTT. It is translated as CSFGRGEYTDTQYF.

This clonotype occurred many times. The gene calls are TRBV29-1 and TRBJ2-3; a possible D gene is TRBD1 (6 bases). Trimming took 6 bases from V and 5 from J, leaving 18 bases between them. The CDR3 runs 14 residues. Germline-derived CDR1 and CDR2 are SQVTM and ANQGSEA. The CDR3 is CSVDTGRTGDTQYF. CDR3 DNA: TGCAGCGTCGATACAGGGCGGACCGGAGATACGCAGTATTTT.

This clonotype appeared a few times. The rearrangement uses TRBV7-9 and TRBJ1-4; 7 nucleotides line up with TRBD1. Germline V gives CDR1 SEHNR, CDR2 FQNEAQ (reference sequence). J lost 4 bases, V lost 10 bases, and 6 bases had no gene match. This CDR3 region has 13 residues. CDR3 bases: TGTGCCACGTCAGGGGGGAGTAATGAAAAACTGTTTTTT. It is translated as CATSGGSNEKLFF.

In its sample, this clonotype was seen a few times. The CDR3 here is CSASLGPLQVVLAVHEQFF. The CDR3 DNA is TGCAGTGCTAGCTTAGGGCCCCTCCAAGTGGTCCTAGCCGTCCATGAGCAGTTCTTC. The rearrangement uses TRBV20-1 and TRBJ2-1, with D possibly matching TRBD2 (5 bases). This CDR3 comprises 19 residues. The V end was cut by 3 bases, the J end by 8 bases, with 32 bases between. Germline lookup yields CDR1 DFQATT and CDR2 SNEGSKA (reference sequence).

V gene TRBV15 combines with J gene TRBJ2-5; D gene ambiguous. This CDR3 region has 14 residues. The V gene lost 1 base and the J gene lost 0 bases, with 6 bases spanning the gap. The V gene's germline CDR1 is LNHNV and CDR2 YYDKDF (reference sequence). CDR3 in DNA: TGTGCCACCAGCAGAGGGGAATACCAAGAGACCCAGTACTTC. Translating gives CATSRGEYQETQYF.

This clonotype was recorded at least ten times. This chain links TRBV18 with TRBJ1-1; D gene ambiguous. The CDR3 runs 13 residues. Germline V CDR1 and CDR2: KGHSH, LQKENI. V lost 2 bases and J 1 base, leaving 5 bases between the germline ends. CDR3 amino acids: CASSPTRNTEAFF. CDR3 bases: TGTGCCAGCTCACCAACGAGGAACACTGAAGCTTTCTTT.

This clonotype was picked up a small number of times. The genes are TRBV9 and TRBJ1-2; 9 bases are a match to TRBD1. V gave up 5 bases and J gave up 4 bases; unmatched junction bases: 6. Germline V gene data show CDR1 as SGDLS and CDR2 as YYNGEE. The CDR3 extends over 14 amino acids. CDR3 protein: CASRGQGVSYGYTF. Here the CDR3 DNA reads TGTGCCAGCAGGGGACAGGGTGTAAGCTATGGCTACACCTTC.

This clonotype occurred a few times. The V and J genes are TRBV20-1 and TRBJ1-6, with D possibly being TRBD1 (5 bases). V lost 0 bases and J lost 11, with 14 bases in between. Germline lookup yields CDR1 DFQATT and CDR2 SNEGSKA (reference sequence). The CDR3 has 14 residues. CDR3: CSARDDGGTTPLHF. CDR3 bases: TGCAGTGCTAGAGATGATGGGGGAACGACACCCCTCCACTTT.

This clonotype was recorded a few times. J is TRBJ2-1 and V is TRBV20-1; maybe TRBD1 (6 bases). Germline loops: CDR1 DFQATT, CDR2 SNEGSKA (reference sequence). The CDR3 extends over 14 amino acids. The CDR3 DNA reads TGCAGCTCCTCCAGGGGTCCCTCCTACAATGAGCAGTTCTTC. This encodes CSSSRGPSYNEQFF.

The table lists this clonotype with many counts. The rearrangement links TRBV20-1 to TRBJ2-7; 8 bases are shared with TRBD1. Germline V gives CDR1 DFQATT, CDR2 SNEGSKA (reference sequence). Germline trimming cut 3 bases from V and 2 bases from J; bases unmatched to any gene: 3. The CDR3 runs to 13 residues. CDR3 sequence reads: CSARGDRTYEQYV. In DNA, the CDR3 is TGCAGTGCTAGGGGGGACAGGACCTACGAGCAGTACGTC.

The rearrangement links TRBV15 to TRBJ2-2; D is unresolved. The length of the CDR3 is 14 residues. Trimming took 0 bases from V and 4 from J, leaving 6 bases between them. The germline V gene encodes CDR1 LNHNV and CDR2 YYDKDF (reference sequence). The CDR3 sequence: CATSRDKGTGELFF. The CDR3 nucleotides are TGTGCCACCAGCAGAGATAAGGGCACCGGGGAGCTGTTTTTT.